The 9 T cell receptor beta chains below all came from one sample that was sequenced in a study of blood T cell repertoires in COVID-19. Sequencing was performed with immunoSEQ multiplex PCR; in TCRdb, only in-frame clones are kept and a portion is missing. The sample contains about 210,000 clones, 88% of which appear only once. What was sequenced was peripheral blood. The source of these receptors is a man aged 18-30 years with active or convalescent COVID-19.

The chain links TRBV10-3 to TRBJ2-3, with a tentative D call TRBD2 (6 bases). CDR3 size: 16 residues. Germline lookup yields CDR1 ENHRY and CDR2 SYGVKD. V was trimmed by 4 bases and J by 0 bases, leaving 14 bases between them. The CDR3: CAISVADGGSTDTQYF. As DNA, the CDR3 is TGTGCCATCAGTGTGGCGGACGGGGGAAGCACAGATACGCAGTATTTT.

The rearrangement links TRBV3-1 (or the pseudogene TRBV3-2) to TRBJ2-2; TRBD1 matches at 9 bases. The CDR3 totals 15 residues. The V gene's germline CDR1 is LGHDT and CDR2 YNNKEL (reference sequence). The V and J ends lost 3 bases and 7 bases, in that order; junction bases with no gene match: 6. The CDR3 coding sequence is TGTGCCAGCAGCCAGGCACAGGGGGCGATCGGGGAGCTGTTTTTT. It translates to CASSQAQGAIGELFF.

The chain uses TRBV7-2 and TRBJ2-2, with 8 bases matching TRBD2. The CDR3 has 16 residues. With V trimmed by 5 bases and J by 6 bases, 11 bases remained unmatched. CDR1 is SGHTA, CDR2 FQGNSA, per germline. In nucleotides, the CDR3 is TGTGCCAGCAGCCCCAATTCACTAGCGGTCGCCGGGGAGCTGTTTTTT. As protein: CASSPNSLAVAGELFF.

This chain connects TRBV6-2 or TRBV6-3 to TRBJ2-3; D ambiguous. Germline V gene lookup returns CDR1 MNHEY and CDR2 SVGEGT. Trimming shortened V by 0 bases and J by 2 bases, and 18 bases separated the two germline ends. This CDR3 has 18 residues. The DNA of the CDR3 is TGTGCCAGCAGTTACTCTCTTCGTCTGGTTAAACTCACAGATACGCAGTATTTT. This codes for CASSYSLRLVKLTDTQYF.

This clone showed up just a few times. The CDR3 is CASSPVQDSGNTIYF. The DNA for the CDR3 is TGTGCCAGCTCACCCGTACAGGACTCTGGAAACACCATATATTTT. This rearrangement joins TRBV18 to TRBJ1-3; D may be TRBD1 (5 bases). This CDR3 is built from 15 residues. Germline V gene sequence: CDR1 KGHSH, CDR2 LQKENI. V dropped 3 bases and J dropped 0 bases, with 9 bases sitting between them. The full variable domain, with the rest looked up from reference TRBV18 and TRBJ1-3, is NAGVMQNPRHLVRRRGQEARLRCSPMKGHSHVYWYRQLPEEGLKFMVYLQKENIIDESGMPKERFSAEFPKEGPSILRIQQVVRGDSAAYFCASSPVQDSGNTIYFGEGSWLTVV.

This chain connects TRBV10-3 to TRBJ2-6, with 8 bases matching TRBD1. Unmatched junction bases numbered 4, after V lost 3 bases and J lost 0 bases. The V gene's germline CDR1 is ENHRY and CDR2 SYGVKD. CDR3 length: 17 residues. This CDR3 is CAISDSGGFSGANVLTF. CDR3 nucleotides: TGTGCCATCAGTGACTCAGGGGGCTTCTCTGGGGCCAACGTCCTGACTTTC.

The chain is built from TRBV7-3 and TRBJ2-5; TRBD2 agrees at 14 bases. The CDR3 runs 16 residues. The trim removed 5 bases at V and 2 bases at J, leaving 4 bases unmatched. Germline CDR1 is SGHTA and CDR2 is FQGTGA. In nucleotides, the CDR3 is TGTGCCAGCAGCCTCGGACTAGCGGGAGGTCAAGAGACCCAGTACTTC. As protein: CASSLGLAGGQETQYF.

The chain recombines TRBV24-1 with TRBJ2-3; tentatively, D is TRBD2 (6 bases). This CDR3 is built from 16 residues. V dropped 3 bases and J dropped 1 base, with 13 bases sitting between them. Germline V gene lookup returns CDR1 KGHDR and CDR2 SFDVKD. CDR3 sequence (DNA): TGTGCCACCAGTGATCCCCGTGGAGGGGGCACAGATACGCAGTATTTT. Translation gives CATSDPRGGGTDTQYF.

The chain combines TRBV18 with TRBJ2-7, with 9 bases lining up with TRBD1. Germline trimming cut 6 bases from V and 2 bases from J; bases unmatched to any gene: 5. Per germline, CDR1 KGHSH and CDR2 LQKENI. The CDR3 is 14 residues long. CDR3 sequence reads: CASSPGTGPYEQYF. In DNA, the CDR3 is TGTGCCAGCTCGCCCGGGACAGGGCCCTACGAGCAGTACTTC.